The clone carrying this TCR beta chain was counted ten times or more. Antigen unknown. The data were obtained in a study of response to subunit inactivated influenza vaccine. The CDR3 totals 13 residues. V trimming: 6 bases; J trimming: 5 bases; junction bases outside the gene matches: 6. The study, taken as a whole, reports: It was suggested by the authors that few new T cells are recruited by each seasonal influenza vaccination.

TCRdb re-derived calls from the RT-PCR reads in MiXCR, one entry per CDR3 protein. The top ten hold 11% of the sample, which has hundreds of thousands of distinct CDR3 sequences, under 20% seen once. This sequence joins TRBV12-3 or TRBV12-4 and TRBJ2-5; 7 bases are shared with TRBD2. The receptor comes from a man in his forties or fifties who received an inactivated influenza vaccine. The material sequenced was PBMCs from blood, taken about 5 days after vaccination. The CDR3 loop reads CASRGGYAETQYF. The CDR3 region has the DNA TGTGCCAGCAGGGGAGGGTATGCGGAGACCCAGTACTTC.